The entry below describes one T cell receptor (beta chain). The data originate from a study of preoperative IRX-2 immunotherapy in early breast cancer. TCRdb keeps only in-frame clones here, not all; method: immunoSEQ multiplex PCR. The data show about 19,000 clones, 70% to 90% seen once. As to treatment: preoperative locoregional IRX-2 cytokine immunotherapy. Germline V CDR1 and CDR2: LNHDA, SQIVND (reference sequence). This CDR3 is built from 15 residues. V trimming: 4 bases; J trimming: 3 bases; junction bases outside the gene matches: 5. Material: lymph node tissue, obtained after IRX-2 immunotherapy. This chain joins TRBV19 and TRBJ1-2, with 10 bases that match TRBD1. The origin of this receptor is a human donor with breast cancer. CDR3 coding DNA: TGTGCCAGTAGTAGGCCGGGACAGGGGTACTATGGCTACACCTTC. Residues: CASSRPGQGYYGYTF.